The T cell receptor beta chain described here comes from a study of blood T cell repertoires in COVID-19. On the study more broadly: The study drew acute and convalescent COVID-19 samples from the United States, Italy and Spain. Sample material is recorded as cDNA or gDNA derived from T cells, B-cell-depleted T cells, or PBMCs.

Authors' methods: How many nucleated cells were present was estimated from reference gene primer amplification. Libraries were prepared by immunoSEQ multiplex PCR; TCRdb keeps only in-frame clonotypes and omits some of them. V and J calls and clone size follow that table, whereas D and trimming were derived from the DNA. The sample has 75,000 to 90,000 clones; 90% to 95% are singletons. There are 14 residues in the CDR3. Germline CDR1 and CDR2: LNHNV and YYDKDF (reference sequence). Trimming at V came to 2 bases and at J to 5 bases, leaving 4 bases not matched to a gene. V is TRBV15 and J is TRBJ2-5; 8 bases line up with TRBD1. Sequenced: peripheral blood. The TCR comes from a human donor in a cohort sampled during active COVID-19. The CDR3 bases are TGTGCCACCAGCAGAAACAGGGGGAGTGAGACCCAGTACTTC. The encoded protein is CATSRNRGSETQYF.